This T cell receptor (beta chain) was documented in a study of OX40 agonist ivuxolimab in advanced cancers. Across the study: With ivuxolimab, an agonistic anti-OX40 (CD134) antibody, patients were treated. Having had anti-PD-1, anti-PD-L1 or anti-CTLA-4 therapy before was allowed, and under 50% had some. From about 20 to 80 years was the age range, with a mean of about 54 years, and roughly 80% were male.

The protocol was immunoSEQ multiplex PCR, while the TCRdb copy is restricted to in-frame clones and leaves out a portion. The table includes around 49,000 clones, around 79% detected once. The germline V gene has CDR1 SEHNR and CDR2 FQNEAQ (reference sequence). V was trimmed by 5 bases and J by 6 bases, leaving 7 bases between them. The length of the CDR3 is 11 residues. The material was CD4+ or CD8+ T cells sorted from blood, obtained in a trial of the OX40 agonist ivuxolimab. The TCR sequence derives from an adult with an advanced solid tumor such as melanoma, head and neck, liver or kidney cancer. The rearrangement uses TRBV7-9 and TRBJ1-1; no clear D. The chain's CDR3 is CASSPGPEAFF. The CDR3 region has the DNA TGTGCCAGCAGCCCTGGGCCTGAAGCTTTCTTT.